The next 10 T cell receptor beta chains were all read from a single sample in a study of T cells in Graves' hyperthyroidism and ophthalmopathy. Regions amplified from RNA transcripts were the TCR beta CDR3 regions. Primed by the HTBI set, a first-round RT-PCR was run on the TCR CDR3. MiXCR was run by TCRdb on the multiplex PCR reads, yielding one entry per CDR3 protein. Among some 620,000 distinct CDR3 sequences, about 16% were seen once, and the ten largest hold 3.5% to 4%. Sequences were obtained from blood. These receptors were taken from a woman aged 25 to 39 with Graves' hyperthyroidism.

V is TRBV6-4 and J is TRBJ2-7; no definite D call. Germline V gives CDR1 MRHNA, CDR2 SNTAGT. Trimming cost V 4 bases and J 2 bases, with 12 bases left between them. This CDR3 has 14 amino acids. The DNA of the CDR3 is TGTGCCAGCAGTGCGGACCCGGGCCCCTACGAGCAGTACTTC. Its protein is CASSADPGPYEQYF.

This chain joins TRBV20-1 and TRBJ1-2; D is undetermined. The germline gives CDR1 DFQATT, CDR2 SNEGSKA (reference sequence). The length of the CDR3 is 16 residues. Between the trimmed V and J ends, which lost 0 bases and 4 bases, there was a span of 18 bases. For the CDR3, the DNA is TGCAGTGCTAGAGATTTTGTTCTGCCTCTTAGCTATGGCTACACCTTC. This sequence encodes CSARDFVLPLSYGYTF.

This clonotype was observed a few times. The chain has TRBV5-1 and TRBJ2-7; D may be TRBD2 (7 bases). V was pared by 0 bases and J by 4 bases, with 23 bases between. Per the germline V gene, CDR1 is SGHRS and CDR2 is YFSETQ. The CDR3 loop spans 18 amino acids. Here the CDR3 reads CASSLADSLGGGIYEQYF. The CDR3 coding sequence is TGCGCCAGCAGCTTGGCCGATTCTCTAGGGGGAGGGATTTACGAGCAGTACTTC.

The chain is built from TRBV7-2 and TRBJ1-4, with D possibly TRBD1 on 6 matching bases. Trimming pared 0 bases from V and 7 bases from J, leaving 12 bases between. Germline-derived CDR1 and CDR2 are SGHTA and FQGNSA. The CDR3 sequence is 15 residues long. CDR3 nucleotide sequence: TGTGCCAGCAGCTTAGCGGCAGGGGTGTTTGAAAAACTGTTTTTT. Translated: CASSLAAGVFEKLFF.

The sample holds many counts of this clonotype. V is TRBV20-1 and J is TRBJ2-7, with 7 nucleotides matching TRBD2. Germline V gives CDR1 DFQATT, CDR2 SNEGSKA (reference sequence). The V and J ends lost 0 bases and 1 base, in that order; junction bases with no gene match: 9. This CDR3 is 16 amino acids long. The CDR3 loop is CSARDLIAGKSYEQYF. CDR3 sequence (DNA): TGCAGTGCTAGAGATCTGATAGCGGGCAAGTCCTACGAGCAGTACTTC.

J is TRBJ1-4 and V is TRBV20-1; possible D gene TRBD1, 6 bases. CDR3 length equals 16 residues. With 6 bases removed from V and 8 bases from J, the gap between germline ends came to 25 bases. In germline, CDR1 is DFQATT, CDR2 SNEGSKA (reference sequence). CDR3 coding DNA: TGCAGTGCCCGACGCCCCCCACAGGGAGGGGAAGAAAAACTGTTTTTT. Protein: CSARRPPQGGEEKLFF.

This clonotype occurred many times. The chain has TRBV5-1 and TRBJ2-1, with TRBD2 matching over 10 bases. The CDR3 extends over 16 amino acids. Germline values: CDR1 SGHRS, CDR2 YFSETQ. The V gene end was trimmed by 1 base and the J gene end by 8 bases; junction bases not matched to a gene: 9. The CDR3 here is CASSLSQAGGLHEQFF. The CDR3 DNA reads as TGCGCCAGCAGCTTGTCCCAAGCGGGAGGGCTCCATGAGCAGTTCTTC. The variable domain in full, with the rest retrieved from reference TRBV5-1 and TRBJ2-1, is KAGVTQTPRYLIKTRGQQVTLSCSPISGHRSVSWYQQTPGQGLQFLFEYFSETQRNKGNFPGRFSGRQFSNSRSEMNVSTLELGDSALYLCASSLSQAGGLHEQFFGPGTRLTVL.

This clonotype was seen more than once but under ten times. The chain couples TRBV6-1 to TRBJ1-5; maybe TRBD1 (6 bases). V lost 3 bases to trimming and J lost 10 bases, with 13 bases between them. CDR3 size: 13 residues. Germline V lookup: CDR1 MNHNS, CDR2 SASEGT. CDR3 bases: TGTGCCAGCAGTGATAACAGGGCCGGCCCCCAGCATTTT. Residues: CASSDNRAGPQHF.

This clonotype was observed a few times. V and J are TRBV20-1 and TRBJ2-5; D may correspond to TRBD1 or TRBD2 (5 bases each). Trimming took 0 bases from V and 1 from J, leaving 18 bases between them. In germline, CDR1 is DFQATT, CDR2 SNEGSKA (reference sequence). The CDR3 length is 17 residues. The DNA of the CDR3 is TGCAGTGCTAGAGATCTAAGAGCCGGGGCTGGCCAAGAGACCCAGTACTTC. Translated, it gives CSARDLRAGAGQETQYF.

This clonotype was recorded at least ten times. The chain has TRBV6-5 and TRBJ2-7; no clear D. This CDR3 comprises 16 residues. V lost 2 bases, J lost 2 bases, and 16 bases lay in between. Germline values: CDR1 MNHEY, CDR2 SVGAGI. The CDR3 spells CASSYLRQPTPYEQYF. CDR3 nucleotide sequence: TGTGCCAGCAGTTACCTCAGGCAGCCTACTCCCTACGAGCAGTACTTC.